This is a list of T cell receptor beta chains from one sample in a study of cytomegalovirus exposure and HLA in healthy donors. Assay used: immunoSEQ multiplex PCR; TCRdb lists only in-frame clones, some missing. The sample consists of 63,000 or so clones, roughly 72% of them appearing once. The material sequenced was PBMCs. These receptors were taken from a woman aged 30 to 39 in good health and CMV-seropositive. The conserved cysteine and the conserved F or W are not part of the CDR3 here.

>TRBV15|TRBJ2-5
ATSTKRPLGGETQY
>TRBV4-1|TRBJ2-3
ASSPFFHSWSTDTQY
>TRBV6-5|TRBJ2-5
ASRWTGRGETQY
>TRBV9|TRBJ1-1
ASSVIGGANTEAF
>TRBV5-1|TRBJ2-1
ASSLVAGDNEQF
>TRBV5-6|TRBJ1-1
ASSGGSRYAEAF
>TRBV4-1|TRBJ2-1
ASSRVGSGRRNEQF
>TRBV7-2|TRBJ2-5
ASSLVRGSETQY
>TRBV6-1|TRBJ2-1
ASSEASGSFYNEQF
>TRBV10-2|TRBJ2-4
ASSEGQGIAKNIQY
>TRBV4-1|TRBJ2-7
ASSQVTASYEQY
>TRBV15|TRBJ1-1
ATSREATGGQAF
>TRBV2|TRBJ1-5
ASTGEHQPQH
>TRBV29-1|TRBJ2-7
SVTAPNYEQY
>TRBV30|TRBJ2-1
AWGRGRASYNEQF
>TRBV30|TRBJ1-2
AWSQGGGGSARGNYGYT
>TRBV7-2|TRBJ1-3
ASSSTGLGGNTIY
>TRBV5-4|TRBJ2-5
ASSRTSGRPQETQY
>TRBV9|TRBJ2-7
ASSVAQGSYEQY
>TRBV6-5|TRBJ1-1
ASTLNGQGDTEAF
>TRBV28|TRBJ1-1
ASIGPKPNTEAF
>TRBV6-1|TRBJ1-2
ASTLGQDYGYT
>TRBV29-1|TRBJ2-7
SVEGLAGSSYEQY
>TRBV28|TRBJ2-1
ASSFRGSSYNEQF
>TRBV11-2|TRBJ1-2
ASSLWGVSAYGYT
>TRBV30|TRBJ1-1
AWSVGGGEAF
>TRBV18|TRBJ1-2
ASSPRGEDTAGYT
>TRBV14|TRBJ2-7
ASSYGQLPSYEQY
>TRBV30|TRBJ2-7
AWSMSHSYEQY
>TRBV2|TRBJ1-2
ASSEAPRSGGYT
>TRBV30|TRBJ2-3
AWIGTSGSTDTQY
>TRBV5-1|TRBJ2-1
ASSLEDSYNEQF
>TRBV9|TRBJ1-1
ASSGIEDTEAF
>TRBV5-4|TRBJ2-3
ASSLGMIASADTQY
>TRBV4-2|TRBJ2-3
ASSQTGTSGSDTQY
>TRBV5-6|TRBJ2-1
ASSPQTGNEQF
>TRBV18|TRBJ1-1
ASSPMDRGAF
>TRBV6-1|TRBJ2-1
ASTIRRNEQF
>TRBV7-6|TRBJ2-1
ASSLGSGTSALNEQF
>TRBV5-6|TRBJ2-7
ASSRLYEQY
>TRBV27|TRBJ1-5
ASREAGGHQPQH
>TRBV6-5|TRBJ1-3
ASSYGGSGNTIY
>TRBV30|TRBJ2-1
AWRLAGGGFRNEQF
>TRBV14|TRBJ2-3
ASKDINPTDTQY
>TRBV20-1|TRBJ2-1
SAIIEF
>TRBV29-1|TRBJ1-4
SVDRGRNEKLF
>TRBV5-1|TRBJ2-3
ASSLSTDTQY
>TRBV5-4|TRBJ2-3
ASRLRSGMTDTQY
>TRBV5-1|TRBJ2-3
ASSGRQGASTDTQY
>TRBV19|TRBJ2-7
ASSIGGRRPYEQY
>TRBV4-2|TRBJ2-2
ASSRTSGDTGELF
>TRBV27|TRBJ2-5
ASSQTGDYETQY
>TRBV7-2|TRBJ1-1
ASSVTRQGSEAF
>TRBV5-1|TRBJ2-3
ASSLASGVIDTQY
>TRBV6-5|TRBJ2-1
ASSWGGGEQF
>TRBV6-5|TRBJ2-7
ASSYKGSPYEQY
>TRBV10-3|TRBJ2-5
AISAGDRDQETQY
>TRBV4-1|TRBJ1-1
ASSQDPQGALNTEAF
>TRBV28|TRBJ2-7
ASSLWGLAGGGD
>TRBV10-3|TRBJ1-5
AISEEGRGDQPQH